The clone carrying this T cell receptor (beta chain) has a handful of counts. The antigen is not known. This sample is part of a study of T-cell reconstitution after alpha-beta-depleted transplantation in children. Study-wide results and limits: Alpha-beta T cells present about two months after transplant were reported to originate from several hundred expanded graft clones. Once a year had passed after transplant, T-cell counts and diversity came mostly from newly produced T cells. Some patients owed their high day-60 TCRbeta diversity to surviving recipient T cells and thymic progenitors.

For TCRbeta, the library was prepared with unique molecular identifiers. A single record per CDR3 protein comes from TCRdb applying MiXCR to the PCR reads. The repertoire holds some 300,000 distinct CDR3 sequences, with around 7.1% as singletons. Specimen: peripheral blood, collected 360 days after TCRalphabeta/CD19-depleted stem cell transplant. This clonotype was obtained from a female patient between 2 and 15 years old who had a stem cell transplant for Fanconi anemia, so the T cells may come from the graft donor.

The chain's CDR3 is CASTSLYRGLGGTDTQYF. The CDR3 coding sequence is TGTGCCAGCACTTCTCTCTACCGAGGCTTAGGGGGCACAGATACGCAGTATTTT. The rearrangement uses TRBV27 and TRBJ2-3; D perhaps matches TRBD1 (5 bases). Germline CDR1 reads MNHEY; CDR2 reads SMNVEV (reference sequence). The V and J ends lost 7 bases and 1 base respectively, with 24 bases between them. CDR3 size: 18 residues.